A single sample is the source of the 20 T cell receptor beta chains below, sequenced in a study of cytomegalovirus exposure and HLA in healthy donors. The method was immunoSEQ multiplex PCR; TCRdb's version includes in-frame clones alone and lacks a portion of them. The sample lists 150,000 to 200,000 clones; around 90% were seen once. Input material: PBMCs. These TCRs come from a woman under 30 in good health and CMV-seropositive.

DNA for the CDR3: TGTGCCAGCAGCCTGCAGGGGTTGGGGGCGAATGAGCAGTTCTTC. It translates to CASSLQGLGANEQFF. This chain connects TRBV13 to TRBJ2-1, with a tentative D call TRBD1 (6 bases). Trimming cost V 5 bases and J 7 bases, with 18 bases left between them. Germline CDR1 PRHDT, CDR2 FYEKMQ (reference sequence). The CDR3 extends over 15 amino acids.

The chain is built from TRBV9 and TRBJ1-2, with D perhaps matching TRBD1 (5 bases). The CDR3 has 13 amino acids. Trimming pared 10 bases from V and 5 bases from J, leaving 18 bases between. The germline V gene encodes CDR1 SGDLS and CDR2 YYNGEE. Here the CDR3 DNA reads TGTGCCGTAAATCCGACAGTTTTTTATGGCTACACCTTC. It specifies CAVNPTVFYGYTF.

J is TRBJ1-4 and V is TRBV28; the D is unclear. Trimming took 1 base from V and 7 from J, leaving 13 bases between them. CDR1 and CDR2 from the germline V gene are MDHEN and SYDVKM. The CDR3 totals 15 residues. The CDR3 loop is CASSLFGGLGEKLFF. The CDR3 DNA reads TGTGCCAGCAGTTTATTTGGAGGGTTGGGTGAAAAACTGTTTTTT.

V usage is TRBV7-9 and J usage is TRBJ1-2; D uncertain. Trimming cost V 0 bases and J 6 bases, with 14 bases left between them. The CDR3 runs 15 residues. CDR1 is SEHNR and CDR2 is FQNEAQ in the germline V gene (reference sequence). The CDR3 DNA follows: TGTGCCAGCAGCTTAGCGCTGATGGGCGGGGATGGCTACACCTTC. Translation: CASSLALMGGDGYTF.

This sequence joins TRBV7-6 and TRBJ2-7; maybe TRBD2 (5 bases). The V gene's germline CDR1 is SGHVS and CDR2 FNYEAQ. Trimming cost V 5 bases and J 1 base, with 15 bases left between them. The CDR3 runs to 15 residues. The CDR3 coding sequence is TGTGCCAGCAGCGCCATGGCAAGGGAGTCCTACGAGCAGTACTTC. This encodes CASSAMARESYEQYF. Full variable domain (missing parts from reference TRBV7-6 and TRBJ2-7): GAGVSQSPRYKVTKRGQDVALRCDPISGHVSLYWYRQALGQGPEFLTYFNYEAQQDKSGLPNDRFSAERPEGSISTLTIQRTEQRDSAMYRCASSAMARESYEQYFGPGTRLTVT.

V and J are TRBV30 and TRBJ1-5; D is possibly TRBD1 (6 bases). In germline, CDR1 is GTSNPN, CDR2 SVGIG (reference sequence). The V gene lost 5 bases and the J gene lost 0 bases, with 20 bases spanning the gap. The CDR3 extends over 17 amino acids. The CDR3 loop is CAWPVRDGQYSNQPQHF. The CDR3 region has the DNA TGTGCCTGGCCCGTCCGGGACGGACAGTATAGCAATCAGCCCCAGCATTTT.

CDR3 in amino acids: CASSFPADEYQETQYF. CDR3 DNA sequence: TGTGCCAGCAGTTTTCCCGCCGATGAGTACCAAGAGACCCAGTACTTC. The chain has TRBV7-9 and TRBJ2-5; D not resolved. CDR1 and CDR2 from the germline V gene are SEHNR and FQNEAQ (reference sequence). The CDR3 spans 16 residues. Trimming shortened V by 6 bases and J by 0 bases, and 17 bases separated the two germline ends.

The rearrangement uses TRBV4-2 and TRBJ1-6, with TRBD1 as a possible D gene (5 bases). The CDR3 spans 15 residues. Germline V gives CDR1 LGHNA, CDR2 YNFKEQ. V shed 2 bases and J shed 8 bases, with 13 bases lying between them. The CDR3 nucleotides are TGTGCCAGCAGCCAATCGGTCGGCAGGGATTCACCCCTCCACTTT. It specifies CASSQSVGRDSPLHF.

The chain recombines TRBV15 with TRBJ1-5; D is ambiguous. The germline V gene encodes CDR1 LNHNV and CDR2 YYDKDF (reference sequence). CDR3 length equals 15 residues. The V and J ends lost 0 bases and 8 bases respectively, with 14 bases between them. CDR3 DNA sequence: TGTGCCACCAGCAGAGATGAGGGAATTTTGGAGCCCCAGCATTTT. It yields the protein CATSRDEGILEPQHF.

This clone appeared a few times. This sequence joins TRBV7-2 and TRBJ2-3; 8 nucleotides match TRBD2. Germline V gives CDR1 SGHTA, CDR2 FQGNSA. The CDR3 sequence is 15 residues long. The junction had 5 bases not matched to a gene; V was cut back by 5 bases and J by 1 base. CDR3 sequence: CASSRSGGGTDTQYF. The DNA of the CDR3 is TGTGCCAGCAGCAGAAGCGGGGGTGGCACAGATACGCAGTATTTT.

The V call is TRBV2, the J call TRBJ1-2; D uncertain. Germline CDR1 and CDR2: SNHLY and FYNNEI. V was pared by 10 bases and J by 0 bases, with 15 bases between. This CDR3 spans 14 amino acids. The CDR3 loop reads CATLKTGTNYGYTF. As DNA, the CDR3 is TGTGCCACCTTAAAAACCGGGACTAACTATGGCTACACCTTC.

The chain has TRBV5-4 and TRBJ2-3, with 13 bases lining up with TRBD2. Per germline, CDR1 SGHNT and CDR2 YYREEE (reference sequence). This CDR3 is built from 18 residues. CDR3 DNA sequence: TGTGTCTGGACTAGCGGGAGAGACAGGCCGGAATTCACAGATACGCAGTATTTT. The encoded protein is CVWTSGRDRPEFTDTQYF. Based on the CDR3 plus reference TRBV5-4 and TRBJ2-3, the full variable domain is ETGVTQSPTHLIKTRGQQVTLRCSSQSGHNTVSWYQQALGQGPQFIFQYYREEENGRGNFPPRFSGLQFPNYSSELNVNALELDDSALYLCVWTSGRDRPEFTDTQYFGPGTRLTVL.

This chain uses TRBV5-1 with TRBJ2-2, with TRBD2 identical over 13 bases. The CDR3 runs 16 residues. V shed 3 bases and J 5 bases; nucleotides not matched to a gene: 4. The germline V gene has CDR1 SGHRS and CDR2 YFSETQ. CDR3 sequence (DNA): TGCGCCAGCAGCTGGACTAGCGGGGGCATTACCGGGGAGCTGTTTTTT. This encodes CASSWTSGGITGELFF.

The CDR3 nucleotides are TGTGCCAGCAGTGGGAACCGCAGGACAGGGGGCGAAGGCTATGGCTACACCTTC. Protein product: CASSGNRRTGGEGYGYTF. The genes are TRBV6-1 and TRBJ1-2; TRBD1 matches at 11 bases. Trimming at V came to 4 bases and at J to 4 bases, leaving 14 bases not matched to a gene. This CDR3 contains 18 residues. CDR1 and CDR2 (germline): MNHNS, SASEGT.

The chain couples TRBV5-1 to TRBJ2-7; 7 bases agree with TRBD1. The CDR3 has 13 amino acids. Germline CDR1 and CDR2: SGHRS and YFSETQ. Trimming cost V 3 bases and J 0 bases; bases outside gene matches: 0. The CDR3 is CASSSGGSYEQYF. CDR3 bases: TGCGCCAGCAGCTCAGGGGGCTCCTACGAGCAGTACTTC.

The chain couples TRBV5-4 to TRBJ2-1, with TRBD2 matching over 12 bases. The germline V gene encodes CDR1 SGHNT and CDR2 YYREEE (reference sequence). The CDR3 is made up of 15 amino acids. J was trimmed by 9 bases and V by 4 bases; bases with no gene match: 8. The CDR3 loop is CASSGLAGGPREQFF. CDR3 DNA sequence: TGTGCCAGCAGCGGGCTAGCGGGGGGGCCTCGTGAGCAGTTCTTC.

With regard to this clone: Other nucleotide sequences in the sample specify the same CDR3. The chain has TRBV2 and TRBJ2-1; TRBD1 matches at 8 bases. The V segment lost 0 bases and the J segment 6 bases; nucleotides outside the gene matches: 4. In germline, CDR1 is SNHLY, CDR2 FYNNEI. The CDR3 totals 15 residues. In DNA, the CDR3 is TGTGCCAGCAGTGAAGCAAGGACAGGGTCCAATGAGCAGTTCTTC. This sequence encodes CASSEARTGSNEQFF. Full variable domain (rest looked up from reference TRBV2 and TRBJ2-1): EPEVTQTPSHQVTQMGQEVILRCVPISNHLYFYWYRQILGQKVEFLVSFYNNEISEKSEIFDDQFSVERPDGSNFTLKIRSTKLEDSAMYFCASSEARTGSNEQFFGPGTRLTVL.

This chain connects TRBV7-2 to TRBJ1-4, with 9 bases fitting TRBD1. V trimming: 5 bases; J trimming: 8 bases; junction bases outside the gene matches: 9. The germline V gene has CDR1 SGHTA and CDR2 FQGNSA. The length of the CDR3 is 15 residues. In nucleotides, the CDR3 is TGTGCCAGCAGCAAGGACAGGGGCTGGGGGGAAAAACTGTTTTTT. It specifies CASSKDRGWGEKLFF.

The J gene is TRBJ1-1, the V gene TRBV11-2; D not resolved. From germline, CDR1 is SGHAT and CDR2 FQNNGV. The ends were cut back, 6 bases at V and 6 bases at J, with 11 bases in the middle. The CDR3 covers 12 residues. CDR3 residues: CASRGFGAEAFF. The CDR3, as DNA: TGTGCCAGCAGGGGGTTCGGGGCTGAAGCTTTCTTT. Full variable domain (remainder filled in from reference TRBV11-2 and TRBJ1-1): EAGVAQSPRYKIIEKRQSVAFWCNPISGHATLYWYQQILGQGPKLLIQFQNNGVVDDSQLPKDRFSAERLKGVDSTLKIQPAKLEDSAVYLCASRGFGAEAFFGQGTRLTVV.

The sample holds a few counts of this clone. The rearrangement joins TRBV19 to TRBJ1-2; D might be TRBD1 (6 bases). The CDR3 loop spans 14 amino acids. V dropped 5 bases and J dropped 2 bases, with 12 bases sitting between them. Germline V gene sequence: CDR1 LNHDA, CDR2 SQIVND (reference sequence). The CDR3 loop is CASSENRENYGYTF. CDR3 coding DNA: TGTGCCAGTAGTGAAAACAGGGAAAACTATGGCTACACCTTC. Combining the CDR3 with reference TRBV19 and TRBJ1-2 gives the whole variable domain DGGITQSPKYLFRKEGQNVTLSCEQNLNHDAMYWYRQDPGQGLRLIYYSQIVNDFQKGDIAEGYSVSREKKESFPLTVTSAQKNPTAFYLCASSENRENYGYTFGSGTRLTVV.